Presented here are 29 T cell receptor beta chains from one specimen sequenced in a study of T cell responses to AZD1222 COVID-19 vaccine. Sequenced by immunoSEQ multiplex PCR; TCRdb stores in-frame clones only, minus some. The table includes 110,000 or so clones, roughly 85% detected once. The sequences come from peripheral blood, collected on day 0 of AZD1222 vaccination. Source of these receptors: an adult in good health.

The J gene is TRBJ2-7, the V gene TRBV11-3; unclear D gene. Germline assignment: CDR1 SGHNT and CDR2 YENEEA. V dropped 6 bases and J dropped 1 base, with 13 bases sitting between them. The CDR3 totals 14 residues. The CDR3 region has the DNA TGTGCCAGCAGGTCCTCTTCTGGGTCCTACGAGCAGTACTTC. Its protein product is CASRSSSGSYEQYF.

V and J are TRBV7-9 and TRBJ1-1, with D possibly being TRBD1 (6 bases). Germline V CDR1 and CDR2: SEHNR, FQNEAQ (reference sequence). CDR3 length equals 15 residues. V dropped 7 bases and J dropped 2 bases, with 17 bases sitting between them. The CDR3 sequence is CASNHHQGRNTEAFF. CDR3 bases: TGTGCCAGCAACCACCACCAGGGGCGAAACACTGAAGCTTTCTTT.

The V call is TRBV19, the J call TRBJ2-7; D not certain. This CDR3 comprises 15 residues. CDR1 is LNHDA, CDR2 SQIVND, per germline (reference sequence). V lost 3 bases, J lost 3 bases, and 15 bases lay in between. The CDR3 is CASSIKDLGYYEQYF. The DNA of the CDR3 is TGTGCCAGTAGTATCAAGGACCTCGGCTACTACGAGCAGTACTTC.

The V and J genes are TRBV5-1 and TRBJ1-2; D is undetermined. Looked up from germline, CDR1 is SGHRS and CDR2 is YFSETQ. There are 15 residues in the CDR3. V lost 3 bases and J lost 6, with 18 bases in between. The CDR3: CASSSRVAGGDGYTF. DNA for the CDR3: TGCGCCAGCAGCTCGCGGGTCGCGGGAGGCGATGGCTACACCTTC.

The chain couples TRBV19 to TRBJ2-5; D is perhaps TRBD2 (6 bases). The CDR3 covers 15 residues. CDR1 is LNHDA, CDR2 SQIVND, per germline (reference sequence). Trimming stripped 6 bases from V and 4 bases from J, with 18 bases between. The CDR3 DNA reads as TGTGCCAGTAGCCCGACCCGACGGGGGATAGAGACCCAGTACTTC. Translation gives CASSPTRRGIETQYF.

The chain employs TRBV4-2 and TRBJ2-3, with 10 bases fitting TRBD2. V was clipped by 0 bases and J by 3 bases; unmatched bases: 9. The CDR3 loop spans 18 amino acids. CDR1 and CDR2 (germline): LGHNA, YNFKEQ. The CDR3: CASSQDRSGGGFTDTQYF. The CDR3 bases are TGTGCCAGCAGCCAAGATAGGAGCGGGGGGGGTTTTACAGATACGCAGTATTTT.

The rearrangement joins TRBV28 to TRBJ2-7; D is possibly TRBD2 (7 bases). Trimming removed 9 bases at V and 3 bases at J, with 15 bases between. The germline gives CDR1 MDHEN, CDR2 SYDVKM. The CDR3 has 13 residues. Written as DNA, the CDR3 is TGTGCCAGTCTACGGGGGGCTAGCTACGAGCAGTACTTC. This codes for CASLRGASYEQYF.

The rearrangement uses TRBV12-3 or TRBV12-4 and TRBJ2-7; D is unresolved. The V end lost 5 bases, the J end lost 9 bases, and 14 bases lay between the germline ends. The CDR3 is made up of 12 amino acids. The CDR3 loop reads CASSRDSGRQYF. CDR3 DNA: TGTGCCAGCAGTCGTGATTCCGGGCGGCAGTACTTC.

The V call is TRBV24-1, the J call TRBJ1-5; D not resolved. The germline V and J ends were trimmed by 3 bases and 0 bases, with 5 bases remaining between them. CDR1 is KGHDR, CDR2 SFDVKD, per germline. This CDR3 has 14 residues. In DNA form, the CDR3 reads TGTGCCACCAGTGATACACGTAGCAATCAGCCCCAGCATTTT. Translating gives CATSDTRSNQPQHF.

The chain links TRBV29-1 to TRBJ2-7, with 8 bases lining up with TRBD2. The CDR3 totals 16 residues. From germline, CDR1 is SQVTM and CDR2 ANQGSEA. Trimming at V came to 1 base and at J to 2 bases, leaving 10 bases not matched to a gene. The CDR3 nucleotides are TGCAGCGTTGAAGGGACCCTAGCGGGCCTCCCCTACGAGCAGTACTTC. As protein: CSVEGTLAGLPYEQYF.

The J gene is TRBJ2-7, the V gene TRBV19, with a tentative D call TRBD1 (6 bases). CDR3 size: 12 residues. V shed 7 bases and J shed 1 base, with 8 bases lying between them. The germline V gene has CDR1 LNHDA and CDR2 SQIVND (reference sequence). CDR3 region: CASMDSSYEQYF. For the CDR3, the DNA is TGTGCCAGTATGGACAGTTCCTACGAGCAGTACTTC. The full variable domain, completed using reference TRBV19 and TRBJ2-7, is DGGITQSPKYLFRKEGQNVTLSCEQNLNHDAMYWYRQDPGQGLRLIYYSQIVNDFQKGDIAEGYSVSREKKESFPLTVTSAQKNPTAFYLCASMDSSYEQYFGPGTRLTVT.

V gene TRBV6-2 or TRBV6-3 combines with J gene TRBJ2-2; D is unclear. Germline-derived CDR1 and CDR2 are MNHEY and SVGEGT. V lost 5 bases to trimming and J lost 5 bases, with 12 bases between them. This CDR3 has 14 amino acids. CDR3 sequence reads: CASSVEASTGELFF. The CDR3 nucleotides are TGTGCCAGCAGTGTCGAGGCATCGACCGGGGAGCTGTTTTTT.

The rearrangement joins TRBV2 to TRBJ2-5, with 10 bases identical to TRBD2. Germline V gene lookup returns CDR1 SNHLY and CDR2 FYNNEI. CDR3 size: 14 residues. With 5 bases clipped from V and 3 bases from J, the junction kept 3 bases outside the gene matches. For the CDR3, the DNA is TGTGCCAGCAGTTGGAGCGGGGGGGAAGAGACCCAGTACTTC. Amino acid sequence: CASSWSGGEETQYF.

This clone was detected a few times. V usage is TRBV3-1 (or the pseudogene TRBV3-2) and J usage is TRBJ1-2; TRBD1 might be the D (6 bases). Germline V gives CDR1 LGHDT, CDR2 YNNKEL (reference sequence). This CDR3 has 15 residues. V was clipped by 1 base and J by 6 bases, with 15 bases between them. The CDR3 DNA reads TGTGCCAGCAGCCAAGTGAGGGGGAAGAGGCATGGCTACACCTTC. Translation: CASSQVRGKRHGYTF.

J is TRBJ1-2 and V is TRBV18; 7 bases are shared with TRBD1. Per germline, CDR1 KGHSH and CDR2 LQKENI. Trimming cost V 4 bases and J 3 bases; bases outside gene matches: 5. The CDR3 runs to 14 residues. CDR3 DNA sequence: TGTGCCAGCTCACTTTCTCAGGGGGACTATGGCTACACCTTC. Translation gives CASSLSQGDYGYTF. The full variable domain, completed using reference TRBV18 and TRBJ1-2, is NAGVMQNPRHLVRRRGQEARLRCSPMKGHSHVYWYRQLPEEGLKFMVYLQKENIIDESGMPKERFSAEFPKEGPSILRIQQVVRGDSAAYFCASSLSQGDYGYTFGSGTRLTVV.

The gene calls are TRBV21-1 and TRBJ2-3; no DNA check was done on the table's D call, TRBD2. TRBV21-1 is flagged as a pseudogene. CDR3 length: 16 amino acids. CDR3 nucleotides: TGTGCCAGCAGCTGGCAGCGGGAGGGCCCAACAGATACGCAGTATTTT. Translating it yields CASSWQREGPTDTQYF.

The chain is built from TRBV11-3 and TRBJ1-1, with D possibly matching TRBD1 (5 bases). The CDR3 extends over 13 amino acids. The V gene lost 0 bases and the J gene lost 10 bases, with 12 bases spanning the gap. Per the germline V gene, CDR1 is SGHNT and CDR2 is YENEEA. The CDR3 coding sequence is TGTGCCAGCAGCTTAGAGCCAGGGCAAGGAGCTTTCTTT. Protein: CASSLEPGQGAFF.

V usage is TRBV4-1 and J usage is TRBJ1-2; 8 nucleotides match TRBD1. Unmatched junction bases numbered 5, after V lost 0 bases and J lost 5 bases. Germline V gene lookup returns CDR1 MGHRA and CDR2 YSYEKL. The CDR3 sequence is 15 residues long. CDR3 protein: CASSQERQGKYGYTF. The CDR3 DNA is TGCGCCAGCAGCCAAGAGCGACAGGGGAAATATGGCTACACCTTC.

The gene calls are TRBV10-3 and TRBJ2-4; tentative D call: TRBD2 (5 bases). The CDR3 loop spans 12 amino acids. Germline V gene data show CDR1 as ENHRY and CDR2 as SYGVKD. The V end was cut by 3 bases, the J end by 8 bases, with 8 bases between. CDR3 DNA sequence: TGTGCCATCAGTGAATCGGGGTACATTCAGTACTTC. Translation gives CAISESGYIQYF.

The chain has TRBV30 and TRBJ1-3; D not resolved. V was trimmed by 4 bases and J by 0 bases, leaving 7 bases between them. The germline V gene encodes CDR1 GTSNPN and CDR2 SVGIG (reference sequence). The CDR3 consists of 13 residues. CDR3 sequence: CAWTQDSGNTIYF. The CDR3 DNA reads TGTGCCTGGACACAAGACTCTGGAAACACCATATATTTT.

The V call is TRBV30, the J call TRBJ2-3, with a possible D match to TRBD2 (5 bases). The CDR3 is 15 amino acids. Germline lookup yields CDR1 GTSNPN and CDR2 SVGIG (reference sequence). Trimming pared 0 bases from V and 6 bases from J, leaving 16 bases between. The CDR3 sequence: CAWSVAGIRGDTQYF. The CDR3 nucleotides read TGTGCCTGGAGTGTAGCTGGCATCCGAGGGGATACGCAGTATTTT.

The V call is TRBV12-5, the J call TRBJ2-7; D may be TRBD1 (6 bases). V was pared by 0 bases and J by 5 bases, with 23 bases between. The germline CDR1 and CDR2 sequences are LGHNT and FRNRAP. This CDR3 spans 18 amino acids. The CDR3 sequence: CASGLVWGRGPPNHEQYF. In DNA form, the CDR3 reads TGTGCTAGTGGTTTGGTATGGGGCAGGGGCCCTCCTAATCACGAGCAGTACTTC.

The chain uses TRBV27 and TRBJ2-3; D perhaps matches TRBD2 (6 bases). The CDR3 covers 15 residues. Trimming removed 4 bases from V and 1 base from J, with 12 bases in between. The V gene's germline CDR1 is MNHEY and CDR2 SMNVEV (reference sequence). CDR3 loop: CASSSPLAGTDTQYF. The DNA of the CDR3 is TGTGCCAGCAGTTCCCCACTAGCAGGCACAGATACGCAGTATTTT.

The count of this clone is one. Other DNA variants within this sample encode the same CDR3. In DNA, the CDR3 is TGTGCCAGCTCTTCAGGGGCGAACACTGAAGCTTTCTTT. The encoded protein is CASSSGANTEAFF. This chain connects TRBV18 to TRBJ1-1; D possibly corresponds to TRBD1 (6 bases). In germline, CDR1 is KGHSH, CDR2 LQKENI. The length of the CDR3 is 13 residues. The ends were cut back, 6 bases at V and 1 base at J, with 9 bases in the middle.

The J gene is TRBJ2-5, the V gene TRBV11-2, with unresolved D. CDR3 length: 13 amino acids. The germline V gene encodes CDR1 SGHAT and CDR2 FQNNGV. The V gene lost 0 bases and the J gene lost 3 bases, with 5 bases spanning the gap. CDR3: CASSLDLEETQYF. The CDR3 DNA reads TGTGCCAGCAGCTTAGATCTTGAAGAGACCCAGTACTTC.

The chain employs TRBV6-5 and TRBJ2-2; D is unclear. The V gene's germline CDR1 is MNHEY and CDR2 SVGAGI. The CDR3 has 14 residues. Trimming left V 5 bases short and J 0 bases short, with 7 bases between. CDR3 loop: CASSRAANTGELFF. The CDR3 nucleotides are TGTGCCAGCAGTAGGGCTGCGAACACCGGGGAGCTGTTTTTT.

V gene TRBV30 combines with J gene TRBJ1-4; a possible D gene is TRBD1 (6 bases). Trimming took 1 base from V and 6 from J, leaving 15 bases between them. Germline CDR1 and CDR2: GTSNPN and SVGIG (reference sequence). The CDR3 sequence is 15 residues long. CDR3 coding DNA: TGTGCCTGGAGTGAGATCCGGGGGCCAGATGAAAAACTGTTTTTT. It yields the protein CAWSEIRGPDEKLFF.

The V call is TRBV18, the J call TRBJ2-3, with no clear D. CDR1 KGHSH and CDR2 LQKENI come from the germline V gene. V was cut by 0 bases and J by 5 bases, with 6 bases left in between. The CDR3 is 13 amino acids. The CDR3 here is CASSPPSEDTQYF. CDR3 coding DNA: TGTGCCAGCTCACCACCGTCGGAAGATACGCAGTATTTT.

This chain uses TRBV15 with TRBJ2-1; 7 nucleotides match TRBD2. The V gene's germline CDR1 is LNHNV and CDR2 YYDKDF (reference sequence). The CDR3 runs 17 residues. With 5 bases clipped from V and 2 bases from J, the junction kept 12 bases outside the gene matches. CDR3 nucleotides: TGTGCCACCAGCCAGGATGGCGGGAGTAGCACCTACAATGAGCAGTTCTTC. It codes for CATSQDGGSSTYNEQFF.